These 9 T cell receptor beta chains were all obtained from the same sample, sequenced in a study of immune heterogeneity within non-small cell lung tumors. Multiplex PCR (32 V and 13 J primers) was used to amplify the TCR beta CDR3. Each CDR3 protein gets one entry after TCRdb re-called the multiplex PCR reads with MiXCR. The sample lists thousands of distinct CDR3 sequences, about a fifth occurring once. Template material comprised bulk tumor genomic DNA at roughly 650 ng per sample. In surgery, several biopsies were collected from each primary tumor at widely spaced sites. Patients had untreated, newly diagnosed non-small cell lung cancer and underwent curative surgery. The specimen sequenced was lung tumor tissue. These receptors all stem from a man in his 60s with non-small cell lung cancer.

This clonotype was found once. A junction boundary mismatches the germline segment, possibly from a read error. The DNA of the CDR3 is TGCGCCAGCAGCTTGGACAGTGACATTCAGTTTTTC. It translates to CASSLDSDIQFF. The rearrangement uses TRBV5-1 and TRBJ2-4; no clear D. The CDR3 is 12 residues long. Germline CDR1 reads SGHRS; CDR2 reads YFSETQ.

In its sample, this clonotype ranks as medium-sized. This CDR3 is CASSQEGRARGNTIYF. The DNA for the CDR3 is TGCGCCAGCAGCCAAGAAGGCAGGGCTCGCGGAAACACCATATATTTT. The chain recombines TRBV4-1 with TRBJ1-3; D possibly corresponds to TRBD1 (5 bases). The CDR3 totals 16 residues. V dropped 0 bases and J dropped 4 bases, with 13 bases sitting between them. The germline V gene encodes CDR1 MGHRA and CDR2 YSYEKL.

This clonotype is medium-sized within its sample. This chain connects TRBV7-3 to TRBJ2-3, with D perhaps matching TRBD2 (5 bases). Between the trimmed V and J ends, which lost 0 bases and 8 bases, there was a span of 18 bases. The CDR3 length is 16 residues. CDR1 SGHTA and CDR2 FQGTGA come from the germline V gene. CDR3 bases: TGTGCCAGCAGCTTAACAGCGGATCTACTGTGGGCTACGCAGTATTTT. Protein: CASSLTADLLWATQYF.

By sample share, this clonotype is medium-sized (0.01 to 0.1%). The rearrangement uses TRBV20-1 and TRBJ2-3; D possibly corresponds to TRBD2 (6 bases). Germline V gene sequence: CDR1 DFQATT, CDR2 SNEGSKA (reference sequence). The V end lost 3 bases, the J end lost 2 bases, and 18 bases lay between the germline ends. This CDR3 has 16 residues. CDR3 loop: CSASTPTRWDTDTQYF. CDR3 bases: TGCAGTGCTAGTACCCCGACTAGATGGGACACAGATACGCAGTATTTT.

CDR3 nucleotide sequence: TGTGCCATCAGAGGGACTAGCGGGACCCAAGAGACCCAGTACTTC. Encoded protein: CAIRGTSGTQETQYF. The chain carries TRBV10-3 and TRBJ2-5; 13 bases line up with TRBD2. CDR1 is ENHRY and CDR2 is SYGVKD in the germline V gene. After removal of 6 bases from V and 1 base from J, the junction contained 2 bases not matched to a gene. This CDR3 is built from 15 residues.

This clonotype was recorded at least ten times. This chain links TRBV6-1 with TRBJ2-3; 8 bases are a match to TRBD2. J lost 5 bases, V lost 5 bases, and 12 bases had no gene match. Germline CDR1 is MNHNS and CDR2 is SASEGT. The CDR3 runs to 16 residues. Here the CDR3 DNA reads TGTGCCAGCAGTACATATAAAGCGGGAGATATAGATACGCAGTATTTT. Translation: CASSTYKAGDIDTQYF.

This clonotype was detected only once. The chain combines TRBV15 with TRBJ2-7, with 9 bases matching TRBD1. The trim removed 1 base at V and 10 bases at J, leaving 11 bases unmatched. Per germline, CDR1 LNHNV and CDR2 YYDKDF (reference sequence). The CDR3 is made up of 15 amino acids. In nucleotides, the CDR3 is TGTGCCACCAGCAGAGTCGTCGGGACAGGGAACGCTCAGTACTTC. Its protein product is CATSRVVGTGNAQYF.

This clonotype was counted a few times. The chain recombines TRBV7-9 with TRBJ1-1; unclear D gene. V shed 1 base and J shed 1 base, with 4 bases lying between them. The CDR3 contains 13 residues. Per the germline V gene, CDR1 is SEHNR and CDR2 is FQNEAQ (reference sequence). The CDR3 region is CASSLVGNTEAFF. CDR3 nucleotide sequence: TGTGCCAGCAGCTTAGTTGGGAACACTGAAGCTTTCTTT. The full variable domain, with the rest looked up from reference TRBV7-9 and TRBJ1-1, is DTGVSQNPRHKITKRGQNVTFRCDPISEHNRLYWYRQTLGQGPEFLTYFQNEAQLEKSRLLSDRFSAERPKGSFSTLEIQRTEQGDSAMYLCASSLVGNTEAFFGQGTRLTVV.

The chain joins TRBV28 to TRBJ1-5, with D perhaps matching TRBD1 (5 bases). Per germline, CDR1 MDHEN and CDR2 SYDVKM. This CDR3 is built from 15 residues. The CDR3 sequence: CVSSRIGAINQPQHF. As DNA, the CDR3 is TGTGTTAGCAGCCGAATCGGGGCAATCAATCAGCCCCAGCATTTT.